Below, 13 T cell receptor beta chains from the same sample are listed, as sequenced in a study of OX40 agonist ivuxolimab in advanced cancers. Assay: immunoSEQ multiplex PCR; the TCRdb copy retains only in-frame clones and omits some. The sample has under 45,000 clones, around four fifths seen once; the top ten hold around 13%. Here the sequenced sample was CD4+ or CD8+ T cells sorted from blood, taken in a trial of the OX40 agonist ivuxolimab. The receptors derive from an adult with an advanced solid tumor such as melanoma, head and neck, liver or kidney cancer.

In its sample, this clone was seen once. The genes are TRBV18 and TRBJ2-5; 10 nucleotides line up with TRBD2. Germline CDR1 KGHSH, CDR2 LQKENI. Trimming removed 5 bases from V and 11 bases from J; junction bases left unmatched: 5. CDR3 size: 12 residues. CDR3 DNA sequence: TGTGCCAGCTCATCAACTAGCGGGGAGCAGTACTTC. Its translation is CASSSTSGEQYF.

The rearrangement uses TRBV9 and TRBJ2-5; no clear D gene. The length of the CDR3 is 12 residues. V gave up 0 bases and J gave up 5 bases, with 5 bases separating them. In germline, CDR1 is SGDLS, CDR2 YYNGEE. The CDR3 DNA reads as TGTGCCAGCAGCGTAGGAACGGAGACCCAGTACTTC. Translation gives CASSVGTETQYF.

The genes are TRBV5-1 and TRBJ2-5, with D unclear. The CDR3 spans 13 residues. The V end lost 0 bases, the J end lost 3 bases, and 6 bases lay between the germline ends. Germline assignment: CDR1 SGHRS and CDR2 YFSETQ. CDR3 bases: TGCGCCAGCAGCTTGGGGCAAGAAGAGACCCAGTACTTC. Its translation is CASSLGQEETQYF.

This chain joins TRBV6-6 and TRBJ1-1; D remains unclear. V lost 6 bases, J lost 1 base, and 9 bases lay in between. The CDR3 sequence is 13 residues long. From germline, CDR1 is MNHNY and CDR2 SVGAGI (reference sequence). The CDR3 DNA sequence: TGTGCCAGCAGCCGTAGTTGGAACACTGAAGCTTTCTTT. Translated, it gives CASSRSWNTEAFF.

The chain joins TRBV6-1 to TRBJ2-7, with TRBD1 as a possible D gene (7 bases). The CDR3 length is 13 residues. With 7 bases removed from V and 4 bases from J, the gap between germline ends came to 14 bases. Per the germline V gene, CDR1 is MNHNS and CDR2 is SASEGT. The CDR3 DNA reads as TGTGCCAGCACTGCGGGACAGATGTACGAGCAGTACTTC. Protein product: CASTAGQMYEQYF.

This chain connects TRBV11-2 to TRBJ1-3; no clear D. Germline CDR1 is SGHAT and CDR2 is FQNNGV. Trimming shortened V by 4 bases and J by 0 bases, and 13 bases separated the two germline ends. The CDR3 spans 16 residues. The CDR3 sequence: CASSSPGRHSGNTIYF. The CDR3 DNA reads TGTGCCAGCAGCTCCCCTGGACGGCACTCTGGAAACACCATATATTTT.

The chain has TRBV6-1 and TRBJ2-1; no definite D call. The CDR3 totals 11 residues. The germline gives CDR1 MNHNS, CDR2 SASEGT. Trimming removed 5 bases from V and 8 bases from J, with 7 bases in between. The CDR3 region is CASSTYYEQFF. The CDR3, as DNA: TGTGCCAGCAGTACGTACTATGAGCAGTTCTTC.

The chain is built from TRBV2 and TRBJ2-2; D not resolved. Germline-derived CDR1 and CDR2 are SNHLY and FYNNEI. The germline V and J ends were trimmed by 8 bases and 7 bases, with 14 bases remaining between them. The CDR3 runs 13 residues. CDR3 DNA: TGTGCCAGCTCCTTCAACGGCGTCGGGGAGCTGTTTTTT. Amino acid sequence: CASSFNGVGELFF.

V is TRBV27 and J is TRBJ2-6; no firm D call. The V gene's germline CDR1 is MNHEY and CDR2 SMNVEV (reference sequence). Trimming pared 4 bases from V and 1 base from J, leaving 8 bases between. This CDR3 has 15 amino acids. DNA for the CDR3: TGTGCCAGCAGTTACAGACCATCTGGGGCCAACGTCCTGACTTTC. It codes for CASSYRPSGANVLTF. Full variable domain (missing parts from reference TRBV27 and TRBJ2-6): EAQVTQNPRYLITVTGKKLTVTCSQNMNHEYMSWYRQDPGLGLRQIYYSMNVEVTDKGDVPEGYKVSRKEKRNFPLILESPSPNQTSLYFCASSYRPSGANVLTFGAGSRLTVL.

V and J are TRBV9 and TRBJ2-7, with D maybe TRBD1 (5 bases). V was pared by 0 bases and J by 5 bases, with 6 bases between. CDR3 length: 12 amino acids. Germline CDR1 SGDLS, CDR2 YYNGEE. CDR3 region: CASSVGGDEQYF. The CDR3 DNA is TGTGCCAGCAGCGTAGGGGGCGACGAGCAGTACTTC.

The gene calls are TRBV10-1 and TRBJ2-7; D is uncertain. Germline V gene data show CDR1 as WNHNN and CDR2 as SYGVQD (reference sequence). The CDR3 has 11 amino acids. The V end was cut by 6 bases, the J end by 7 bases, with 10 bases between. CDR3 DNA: TGCGCCAGCAGCCTCCCCGAGGAGCAGTACTTC. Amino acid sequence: CASSLPEEQYF.

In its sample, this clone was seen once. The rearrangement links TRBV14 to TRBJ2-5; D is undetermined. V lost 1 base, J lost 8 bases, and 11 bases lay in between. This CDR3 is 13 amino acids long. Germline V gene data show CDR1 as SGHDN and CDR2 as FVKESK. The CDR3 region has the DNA TGTGCCAGCAGCCAAGCGACCCGAGGAACCCAGTACTTC. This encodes CASSQATRGTQYF. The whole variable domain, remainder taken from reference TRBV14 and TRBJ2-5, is EAGVTQFPSHSVIEKGQTVTLRCDPISGHDNLYWYRRVMGKEIKFLLHFVKESKQDESGMPNNRFLAERTGGTYSTLKVQPAELEDSGVYFCASSQATRGTQYFGPGTRLLVL.

This chain's CDR3 is CATSSRDSNEQFF. CDR3 coding DNA: TGTGCCACCAGCAGCCGGGACAGTAATGAGCAGTTCTTC. V and J are TRBV15 and TRBJ2-1, with 7 bases that match TRBD1. Trimming took 3 bases from V and 7 from J; bases not matched to a gene: 3. This CDR3 contains 13 residues. Per the germline V gene, CDR1 is LNHNV and CDR2 is YYDKDF (reference sequence).